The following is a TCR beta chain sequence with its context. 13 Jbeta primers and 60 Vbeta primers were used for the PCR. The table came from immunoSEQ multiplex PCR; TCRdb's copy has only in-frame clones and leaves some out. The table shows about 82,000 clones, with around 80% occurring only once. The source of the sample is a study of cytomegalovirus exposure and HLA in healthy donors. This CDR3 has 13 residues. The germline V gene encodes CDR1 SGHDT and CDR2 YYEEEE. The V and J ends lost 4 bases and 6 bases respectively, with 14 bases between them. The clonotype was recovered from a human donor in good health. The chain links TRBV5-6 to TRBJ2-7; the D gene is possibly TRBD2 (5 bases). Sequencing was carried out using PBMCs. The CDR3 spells CASSGFRGAEQYF. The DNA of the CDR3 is TGTGCCAGCAGCGGATTTCGGGGAGCCGAGCAGTACTTC.